The 17 T cell receptor beta chains below all came from one sample that was sequenced in a study of control samples from healthy donors and cancer patients. TCRdb's table, derived via immunoSEQ multiplex PCR, lists solely in-frame clones and lacks some. This table holds 120,000 to 150,000 clones, around 90% found once. Sequenced material: blood. The receptors originated from a man in his thirties or forties in good health.

The rearrangement links TRBV6-5 to TRBJ1-2; D gene uncertain. V shed 5 bases and J shed 8 bases, with 15 bases lying between them. CDR3 length: 13 residues. CDR1 MNHEY and CDR2 SVGAGI come from the germline V gene. CDR3 bases: TGTGCCAGCAGTATGGTGGTGGACCGGGGCTACACCTTC. It encodes CASSMVVDRGYTF.

V is TRBV2 and J is TRBJ1-3; the match to TRBD1 covers 7 bases. The CDR3 spans 14 residues. Germline V gene lookup returns CDR1 SNHLY and CDR2 FYNNEI. With V trimmed by 7 bases and J by 4 bases, 7 bases remained unmatched. The DNA of the CDR3 is TGTGCCAGCAAAATGACAGGGACCGGAAACACCATATATTTT. Amino acids: CASKMTGTGNTIYF.

This clone was recorded only once. The V gene is TRBV3-1 (or the pseudogene TRBV3-2), the J gene TRBJ1-2; TRBD1 aligns across 7 bases. With 7 bases clipped from V and 8 bases from J, the junction kept 10 bases outside the gene matches. CDR1 and CDR2 from the germline V gene are LGHDT and YNNKEL (reference sequence). This CDR3 spans 13 amino acids. The CDR3 DNA reads TGTGCCAGCACCCTGACAGGGTGGGAGGGCTACACCTTC. Its protein is CASTLTGWEGYTF.

The genes are TRBV19 and TRBJ2-7; 8 bases map to TRBD1. This CDR3 is built from 14 residues. Germline V gene lookup returns CDR1 LNHDA and CDR2 SQIVND (reference sequence). V was pared by 1 base and J by 6 bases, with 5 bases of the junction left unmatched. The chain's CDR3 is CASSIAQGVGEQYF. CDR3 nucleotides: TGTGCCAGTAGTATAGCACAGGGGGTTGGCGAGCAGTACTTC.

V gene TRBV27 combines with J gene TRBJ2-7; either TRBD1 or TRBD2 may fit D (5 bases each). The length of the CDR3 is 15 residues. CDR1 is MNHEY, CDR2 SMNVEV, per germline (reference sequence). V was clipped by 0 bases and J by 2 bases, with 11 bases between them. The CDR3 coding sequence is TGTGCCAGCAGTTTATCGGGGACGGCCACCTACGAGCAGTACTTC. Amino acids: CASSLSGTATYEQYF.

DNA of the CDR3: TGTGCCAGCCTAGACAGGGTAAACGAAAAACTGTTTTTT. It codes for CASLDRVNEKLFF. The rearrangement links TRBV28 to TRBJ1-4; 7 nucleotides agree with TRBD1. The CDR3 consists of 13 residues. Germline lookup yields CDR1 MDHEN and CDR2 SYDVKM. The J segment lost 8 bases and the V segment lost 8 bases, leaving 8 bases of the junction unmatched.

The chain couples TRBV7-9 to TRBJ1-1; D remains unclear. This CDR3 region has 14 residues. Trimming cost V 1 base and J 4 bases, with 10 bases left between them. Per the germline V gene, CDR1 is SEHNR and CDR2 is FQNEAQ (reference sequence). CDR3 in DNA: TGTGCCAGCAGCTTAGAAGGCACACTCACTGAAGCTTTCTTT. It is translated as CASSLEGTLTEAFF.

The chain has TRBV10-3 and TRBJ2-2, with no clear D. CDR3 length equals 14 residues. The V end was cut by 3 bases, the J end by 3 bases, with 8 bases between. Germline V gene sequence: CDR1 ENHRY, CDR2 SYGVKD. The CDR3 loop reads CAISDRTDTGELFF. CDR3 bases: TGTGCCATCAGTGATAGAACGGACACCGGGGAGCTGTTTTTT.

The chain links TRBV4-1 to TRBJ1-5; maybe TRBD1 (5 bases). The CDR3 length is 17 residues. Trimming shortened V by 3 bases and J by 3 bases, and 18 bases separated the two germline ends. Per germline, CDR1 MGHRA and CDR2 YSYEKL. CDR3 DNA sequence: TGCGCCAGCAGCCAGACTACGGAAGGGGTCGTCAATCAGCCCCAGCATTTT. Its protein product is CASSQTTEGVVNQPQHF.

This chain uses TRBV28 with TRBJ1-2; a weak D match, TRBD1 (5 bases). The length of the CDR3 is 14 residues. CDR1 and CDR2 (germline): MDHEN, SYDVKM. V lost 2 bases to trimming and J lost 6 bases, with 13 bases between them. The CDR3 nucleotides are TGTGCCAGCAGTTTAAGGGGACTATCGGATGGCTACACCTTC. It is translated as CASSLRGLSDGYTF.

The chain has TRBV11-3 and TRBJ2-2; D unclear. V dropped 0 bases and J dropped 5 bases, with 4 bases sitting between them. Germline CDR1 reads SGHNT; CDR2 reads YENEEA. The CDR3 runs to 13 residues. In DNA, the CDR3 is TGTGCCAGCAGCTTAGATGGGACCGGGGAGCTGTTTTTT. This sequence encodes CASSLDGTGELFF.

V is TRBV6-5 and J is TRBJ1-1; possible D gene TRBD1, 5 bases. V shed 4 bases and J shed 10 bases, with 10 bases lying between them. Germline V gives CDR1 MNHEY, CDR2 SVGAGI. This CDR3 region has 11 residues. The CDR3 protein is CASSSRVRAFF. CDR3 sequence (DNA): TGTGCCAGCAGTTCCAGGGTTAGAGCTTTCTTT.

This rearrangement joins TRBV6-6 to TRBJ1-5, with D possibly TRBD1 on 5 matching bases. Trimming removed 2 bases from V and 7 bases from J, with 15 bases in between. Germline-derived CDR1 and CDR2 are MNHNY and SVGAGI (reference sequence). The CDR3 is 15 amino acids. CDR3 nucleotides: TGTGCCAGCAGTTACATAGAGGGGAGAAGCCAGCCCCAGCATTTT. Translating it yields CASSYIEGRSQPQHF.

V is TRBV10-1 and J is TRBJ1-1, with no clear D. Germline V gene sequence: CDR1 WNHNN, CDR2 SYGVQD (reference sequence). The CDR3 contains 12 residues. V was pared by 4 bases and J by 6 bases, with 9 bases between. This CDR3 reads CASSAIGAEAFF. CDR3 DNA: TGCGCCAGCAGTGCCATTGGGGCTGAAGCTTTCTTT.

This clone was seen only a few times. The J gene is TRBJ2-1, the V gene TRBV9, with D perhaps TRBD2 (5 bases). Looked up from germline, CDR1 is SGDLS and CDR2 is YYNGEE. CDR3 size: 16 residues. Trimming took 3 bases from V and 5 from J, leaving 18 bases between them. CDR3 in amino acids: CASSAWASNKNNEQFF. CDR3 nucleotides: TGTGCCAGCAGCGCGTGGGCTAGCAATAAGAACAATGAGCAGTTCTTC.

The genes are TRBV7-2 and TRBJ2-7; D might be TRBD2 (5 bases). Germline V gene lookup returns CDR1 SGHTA and CDR2 FQGNSA. Trimming took off 6 bases at V and 0 bases at J, with 15 bases between the two ends. The CDR3 runs 15 residues. The CDR3 DNA follows: TGTGCCAGCAGGCCCCTCAGCGGAAGCTCCTACGAGCAGTACTTC. As protein: CASRPLSGSSYEQYF.

The V gene is TRBV19, the J gene TRBJ1-5, with TRBD1 identical over 11 bases. Trimming took 8 bases from V and 4 from J; bases not matched to a gene: 7. The CDR3 extends over 15 amino acids. Germline V lookup: CDR1 LNHDA, CDR2 SQIVND (reference sequence). CDR3 sequence: CASLGQGAWNQPQHF. The CDR3 DNA follows: TGTGCCAGTCTAGGACAGGGGGCCTGGAATCAGCCCCAGCATTTT. Variable domain in full (rest from reference TRBV19 and TRBJ1-5): DGGITQSPKYLFRKEGQNVTLSCEQNLNHDAMYWYRQDPGQGLRLIYYSQIVNDFQKGDIAEGYSVSREKKESFPLTVTSAQKNPTAFYLCASLGQGAWNQPQHFGDGTRLSIL.